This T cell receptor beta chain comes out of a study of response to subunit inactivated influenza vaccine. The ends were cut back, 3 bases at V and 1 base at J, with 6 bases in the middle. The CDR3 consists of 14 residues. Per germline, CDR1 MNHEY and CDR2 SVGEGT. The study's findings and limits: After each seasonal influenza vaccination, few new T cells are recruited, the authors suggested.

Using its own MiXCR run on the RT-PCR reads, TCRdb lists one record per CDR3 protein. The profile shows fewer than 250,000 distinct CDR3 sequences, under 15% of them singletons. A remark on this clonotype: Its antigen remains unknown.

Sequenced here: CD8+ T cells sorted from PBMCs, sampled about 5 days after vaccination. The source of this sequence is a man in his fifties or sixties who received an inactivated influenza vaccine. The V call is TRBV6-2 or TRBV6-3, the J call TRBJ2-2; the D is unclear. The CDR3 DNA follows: TGTGCCAGCAGTTATCGGCAGAACACCGGGGAGCTGTTTTTT. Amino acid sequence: CASSYRQNTGELFF.